The entry below gives a single T cell receptor (beta chain) sequence along with its context. This CDR3 contains 15 residues. The V segment lost 5 bases and the J segment 1 base; nucleotides outside the gene matches: 7. The sample comes from a study of T cells in Graves' hyperthyroidism and ophthalmopathy. Amplification yielded TCR beta CDR3 regions, with RNA transcripts as the source. Carried out on the TCR CDR3, a first-round RT-PCR used the HTBI primer set. TCRdb re-analysed the multiplex PCR reads in MiXCR, keeping a single row per CDR3 protein. This sample has roughly 840,000 distinct CDR3 sequences; about two fifths occur once, and the top ten carry approximately 10%.

This TCR came from a man aged 18 to 30 with Graves' hyperthyroidism. The rearrangement uses TRBV12-3 or TRBV12-4 and TRBJ1-1; 7 nucleotides align to TRBD1. Specimen: blood. The CDR3 region is CASSGEGAPNTEAFF. In DNA, the CDR3 is TGTGCCAGCAGTGGGGAGGGGGCGCCGAACACTGAAGCTTTCTTT.